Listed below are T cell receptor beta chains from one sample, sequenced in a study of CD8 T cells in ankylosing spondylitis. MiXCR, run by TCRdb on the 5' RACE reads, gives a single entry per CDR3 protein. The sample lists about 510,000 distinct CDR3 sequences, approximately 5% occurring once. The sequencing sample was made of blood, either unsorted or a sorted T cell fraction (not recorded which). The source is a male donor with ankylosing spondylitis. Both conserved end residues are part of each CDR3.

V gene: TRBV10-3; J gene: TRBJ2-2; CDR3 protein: CAISEFLSYGTGELFF
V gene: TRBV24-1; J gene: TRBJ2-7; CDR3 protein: CATSASPGTGDRSYEQYF
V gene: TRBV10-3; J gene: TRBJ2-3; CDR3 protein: CAISRTSGGLDTQYF
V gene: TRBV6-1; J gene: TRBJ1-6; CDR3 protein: CASSLEGHYNSPLHF
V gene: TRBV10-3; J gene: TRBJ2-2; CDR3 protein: CAISERQGTFTGELFF
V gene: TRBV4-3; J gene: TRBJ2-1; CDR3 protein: CASSQDWQSSYNEQFF
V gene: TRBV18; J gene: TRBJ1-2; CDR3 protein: CASSQDRAVYGYTF
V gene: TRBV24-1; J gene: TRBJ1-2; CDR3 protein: CATSDPDGYNYGYTF
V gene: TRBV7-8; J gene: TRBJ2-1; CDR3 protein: CASSLAGGSTEQFF
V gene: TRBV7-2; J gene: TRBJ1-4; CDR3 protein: CASSLLMGATNEKLFF
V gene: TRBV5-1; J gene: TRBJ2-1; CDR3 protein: CASSSGQVSYNEQFF
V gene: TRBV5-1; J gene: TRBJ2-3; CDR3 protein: CASSSGAGFSTDTQYF
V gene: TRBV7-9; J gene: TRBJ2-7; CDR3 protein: CASSQLVGGEQYF
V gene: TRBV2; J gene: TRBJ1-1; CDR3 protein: CASSLNLYTEAFF
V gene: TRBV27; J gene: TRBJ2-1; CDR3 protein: CASSFSTYNEQFF
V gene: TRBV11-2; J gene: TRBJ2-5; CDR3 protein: CASSLVAAGTQYF
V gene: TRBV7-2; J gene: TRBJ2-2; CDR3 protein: CASSPRGGAANTGELFF
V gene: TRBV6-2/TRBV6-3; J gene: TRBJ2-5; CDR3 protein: CASTGRAAQETQYF
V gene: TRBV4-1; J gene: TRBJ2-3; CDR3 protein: CASSLAGGPADTQYF
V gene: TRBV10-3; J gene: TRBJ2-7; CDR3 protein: CAISDSSGRAGCEQYF
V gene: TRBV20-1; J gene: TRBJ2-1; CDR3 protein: CSALPRSGRRNEQFF
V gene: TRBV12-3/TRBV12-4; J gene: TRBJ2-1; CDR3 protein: CASSLWDTVPFEQFF
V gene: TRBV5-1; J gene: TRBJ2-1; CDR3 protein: CASRKVRGYNEQFF
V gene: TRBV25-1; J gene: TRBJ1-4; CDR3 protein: CASSESDVNEKLFF
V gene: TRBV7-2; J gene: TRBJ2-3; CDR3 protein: CASSLFGTQYF
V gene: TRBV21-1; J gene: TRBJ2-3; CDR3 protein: CASSSARTDDTDTQYF
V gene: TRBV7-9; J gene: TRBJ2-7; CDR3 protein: CASSAGFDEQYF
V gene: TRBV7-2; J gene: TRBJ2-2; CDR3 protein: CASSRSTDTGELFF
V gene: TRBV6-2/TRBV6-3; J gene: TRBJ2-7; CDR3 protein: CASSYVVGYEQYF
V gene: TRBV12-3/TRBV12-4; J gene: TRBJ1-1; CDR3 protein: CASSQGTGTEAFF
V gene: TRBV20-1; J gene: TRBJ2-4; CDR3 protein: CSATGQGGNIQYF
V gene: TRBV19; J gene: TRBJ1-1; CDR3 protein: CASSILTLNTEAFF
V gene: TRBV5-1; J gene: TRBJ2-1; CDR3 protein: CASSLVSGEWNEQFF
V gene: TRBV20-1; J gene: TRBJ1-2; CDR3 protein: CSARITDTVYGYTF
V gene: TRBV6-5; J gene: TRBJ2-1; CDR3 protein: CASSSQRSDNEQFF
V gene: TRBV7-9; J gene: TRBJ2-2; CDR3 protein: CASSSGGGVNTGELFF
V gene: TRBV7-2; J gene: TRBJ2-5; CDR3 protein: CASSMQGGPQETQYF
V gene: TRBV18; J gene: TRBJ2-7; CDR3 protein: CASSQGFLRYEQYF
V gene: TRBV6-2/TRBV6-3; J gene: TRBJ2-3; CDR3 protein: CASSSRGETDTQYF
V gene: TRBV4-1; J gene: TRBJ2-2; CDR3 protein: CASSQEFVGELFF
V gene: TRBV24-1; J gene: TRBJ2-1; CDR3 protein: CATSDLPPSGRAEAYNEQFF
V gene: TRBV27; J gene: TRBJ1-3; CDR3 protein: CASSPIGTGSGNTIYF
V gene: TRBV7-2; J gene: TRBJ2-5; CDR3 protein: CASSPRTGREETQYF
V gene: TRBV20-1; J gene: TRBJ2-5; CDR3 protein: CSAKEGGRETQYF
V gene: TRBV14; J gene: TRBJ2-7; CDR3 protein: CASSQDRDRGIITYEQYF
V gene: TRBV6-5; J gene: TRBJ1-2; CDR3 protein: CASSSPPGQGKEGYTF
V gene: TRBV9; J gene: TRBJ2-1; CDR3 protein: CASSLGTSKYNEQFF
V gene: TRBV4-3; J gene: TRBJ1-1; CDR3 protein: CASSQDHGNTEAFF
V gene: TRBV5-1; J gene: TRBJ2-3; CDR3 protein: CASSPRGFRTDTQYF
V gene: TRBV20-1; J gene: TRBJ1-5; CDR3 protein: CSARASRSNQPQHF
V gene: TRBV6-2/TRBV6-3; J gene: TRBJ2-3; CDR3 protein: CASSYSKASGRKPDTQYF